The rows below give T cell receptor beta chains drawn from one sample of a study of T cells after somatic rescue of genetic block. Profiled with immunoSEQ multiplex PCR; TCRdb holds only in-frame clones, not every one. The sample has about 15,000 clones; about three quarters are singletons. Sequencing was carried out using peripheral blood mononuclear cells (PBMCs). The source of these receptors is a man between 18 and 35 years old. Both conserved end residues are part of each CDR3. Fields, in order: V gene, J gene, CDR3 protein.

TRBV28	TRBJ2-7	CASSEDRGLYEQYF
TRBV9	TRBJ2-2	CASSVVAEAGELFF
TRBV4-1	TRBJ2-3	CASSRGSGVGLSYTQYF
TRBV5-5	TRBJ1-1	CASSLSLVGGIPEAFF
TRBV28	TRBJ1-5	CASRGTVYSNQPQHF
TRBV5-8	TRBJ1-6	CASSLPRGNSPLHF
TRBV6-5	TRBJ2-1	CASSYYGLAGEDEQFF
TRBV2	NA	CASRRQGGPYEQYF
TRBV19	TRBJ2-3	CASSDPGGGAYTDTQYF
TRBV5-1	TRBJ1-6	CASSLEETGLNSPLHF
TRBV5-1	TRBJ2-1	CASSLVIAGGASEQFF
TRBV7-9	TRBJ2-1	CASSARGLGGDEQFF
TRBV6-5	TRBJ2-7	CASSYKSSYEQYF
TRBV9	TRBJ1-3	CASSVAGQGGDTIYF
TRBV10-3	TRBJ1-5	CAISESSSNQPQHF